A selection of T cell receptor beta chains follows, all from one sample in a study of T-cell reconstitution after alpha-beta-depleted transplantation in children. TCRdb used MiXCR to reprocess the PCR reads, holding one entry per CDR3 protein. The repertoire includes hundreds of thousands of distinct CDR3 sequences, approximately 14% of them detected once, and 0.79% sits in the top ten. The specimen was PBMCs, collected before TCRalphabeta/CD19-depleted stem cell transplant. The origin of the receptors is a girl aged 2 to 10 with congenital amegakaryocytic thrombocytopenia, due to receive a stem cell transplant. Both conserved end residues are part of each CDR3. Each record gives: V gene, J gene, clone size, CDR3 protein. Only some rows state a clone size, as once, few, many or a class for expanded clones.

v_call: TRBV11-1
j_call: TRBJ2-1
clone_size: many
cdr3_aa: CASSPRLAGGTYNEQFF

v_call: TRBV5-1
j_call: TRBJ2-1
clone_size: few
cdr3_aa: CASSLASRANEQFF

v_call: TRBV12-3/TRBV12-4
j_call: TRBJ2-4
clone_size: .
cdr3_aa: CASSFQGTDIQYF

v_call: TRBV15
j_call: TRBJ2-3
clone_size: .
cdr3_aa: CATSKQRTAGTYTQYF

v_call: TRBV2
j_call: TRBJ2-7
clone_size: few
cdr3_aa: CASSDVRGNRNEQYF

v_call: TRBV12-3/TRBV12-4
j_call: TRBJ1-5
clone_size: many
cdr3_aa: CASSLEEYSNQPQHF

v_call: TRBV29-1
j_call: TRBJ1-1
clone_size: .
cdr3_aa: CSVRDRATEAFF

v_call: TRBV20-1
j_call: TRBJ1-3
clone_size: .
cdr3_aa: CSVPGGNTIYF

v_call: TRBV20-1
j_call: TRBJ1-3
clone_size: many
cdr3_aa: CSARVYRKNTIYF

v_call: TRBV2
j_call: TRBJ2-1
clone_size: .
cdr3_aa: CAIGTCGRAVQFF

v_call: TRBV5-1
j_call: TRBJ2-1
clone_size: many
cdr3_aa: CASSPGPGPSSYNEQFF

v_call: TRBV29-1
j_call: TRBJ2-1
clone_size: .
cdr3_aa: CSFLVVHNEQFF

v_call: TRBV7-6
j_call: TRBJ1-5
clone_size: many
cdr3_aa: CASSLGWSQPQHF

v_call: TRBV7-2
j_call: TRBJ2-1
clone_size: many
cdr3_aa: CASTRGNERFF

v_call: TRBV15
j_call: TRBJ1-4
clone_size: few
cdr3_aa: CATGGEKLFF

v_call: TRBV7-9
j_call: TRBJ2-7
clone_size: many
cdr3_aa: CASSLVGEGAYEQYF

v_call: TRBV5-1
j_call: TRBJ2-5
clone_size: once
cdr3_aa: CASRLGPQQETQYF

v_call: TRBV5-1
j_call: TRBJ2-1
clone_size: many
cdr3_aa: CASGPEVYNEQFF

v_call: TRBV19
j_call: TRBJ2-7
clone_size: .
cdr3_aa: CASALRETSYEQYF

v_call: TRBV6-1
j_call: TRBJ2-1
clone_size: many
cdr3_aa: CASSGTSGTHAYNEQFF

v_call: TRBV20-1
j_call: TRBJ2-1
clone_size: many
cdr3_aa: CSARSGYEQFF

v_call: TRBV20-1
j_call: TRBJ2-3
clone_size: many
cdr3_aa: CSAQGTGGGPTDTQYF

v_call: TRBV12-3/TRBV12-4
j_call: TRBJ2-1
clone_size: .
cdr3_aa: CASSLRTGRASEYEQFF

v_call: TRBV20-1
j_call: TRBJ1-4
clone_size: many
cdr3_aa: CSASFVGTGAEKLFF

v_call: TRBV3-1
j_call: TRBJ1-4
clone_size: few
cdr3_aa: CASRDSFHEKLFF

v_call: TRBV27
j_call: TRBJ2-3
clone_size: many
cdr3_aa: CASSPDRGHVTDTQYF

v_call: TRBV5-1
j_call: TRBJ2-7
clone_size: few
cdr3_aa: CASSYEKPYYEQYF

v_call: TRBV27
j_call: TRBJ2-1
clone_size: few
cdr3_aa: CASSLGLNSYNEQFF

v_call: TRBV5-1
j_call: TRBJ2-1
clone_size: many
cdr3_aa: CASSLDGGAFYNEQFF

v_call: TRBV5-1
j_call: TRBJ2-1
clone_size: many
cdr3_aa: CASSAEQGAGSTGNEQFF

v_call: TRBV12-3/TRBV12-4
j_call: TRBJ2-2
clone_size: .
cdr3_aa: CASRLTVANTGELFF

v_call: TRBV15
j_call: TRBJ2-3
clone_size: many
cdr3_aa: CATSGGLGGRAGDTQYF

v_call: TRBV20-1
j_call: TRBJ2-7
clone_size: many
cdr3_aa: CSALLGAQEQYF

v_call: TRBV5-1
j_call: TRBJ2-1
clone_size: .
cdr3_aa: CASSLGGQGVHEQFF

v_call: TRBV18
j_call: TRBJ1-2
clone_size: many
cdr3_aa: CASSPQSGTNYGYTF

v_call: TRBV11-2
j_call: TRBJ2-1
clone_size: many
cdr3_aa: CASSLTSGNNEQFF

v_call: TRBV12-3/TRBV12-4
j_call: TRBJ2-2
clone_size: many
cdr3_aa: CASSPPQAGGPLSGELFF

v_call: TRBV20-1
j_call: TRBJ2-1
clone_size: many
cdr3_aa: CSARRRQRATVYNEQFF

v_call: TRBV10-3
j_call: TRBJ2-4
clone_size: many
cdr3_aa: CATRHDLTGDIQYF

v_call: TRBV5-5
j_call: TRBJ1-5
clone_size: few
cdr3_aa: CASSFSGTVLFNQPQHF

v_call: TRBV20-1
j_call: TRBJ2-1
clone_size: .
cdr3_aa: CSASSLAEPNNEQFF

v_call: TRBV20-1
j_call: TRBJ2-2
clone_size: many
cdr3_aa: CSAIRGGRGAPGELFF

v_call: TRBV29-1
j_call: TRBJ2-5
clone_size: many
cdr3_aa: CSVEDYEETQYF

v_call: TRBV20-1
j_call: TRBJ2-2
clone_size: many
cdr3_aa: CSASPLPGLEVGELFF

v_call: TRBV20-1
j_call: TRBJ2-3
clone_size: few
cdr3_aa: CSARDGQREIDTQYF

v_call: TRBV6-1
j_call: TRBJ1-1
clone_size: many
cdr3_aa: CASSEEGQPMNTEAFF

v_call: TRBV20-1
j_call: TRBJ1-5
clone_size: few
cdr3_aa: CSARTGTGGGQPQHF

v_call: TRBV5-1
j_call: TRBJ2-3
clone_size: many
cdr3_aa: CASSPFGTSGRTSTDTQYF

v_call: TRBV27
j_call: TRBJ2-7
clone_size: .
cdr3_aa: CASSRTGTADEQYF

v_call: TRBV5-1
j_call: TRBJ1-5
clone_size: many
cdr3_aa: CASSATGNQPQHF

v_call: TRBV6-5
j_call: TRBJ2-7
clone_size: few
cdr3_aa: CASSYSTWGEGSYEQYF

v_call: TRBV20-1
j_call: TRBJ2-1
clone_size: .
cdr3_aa: CSPLGLADYNEQFF

v_call: TRBV20-1
j_call: TRBJ2-7
clone_size: .
cdr3_aa: CSATPGLAGPYEQYF

v_call: TRBV10-3
j_call: TRBJ1-3
clone_size: few
cdr3_aa: CAIRDRSLGNTIYF